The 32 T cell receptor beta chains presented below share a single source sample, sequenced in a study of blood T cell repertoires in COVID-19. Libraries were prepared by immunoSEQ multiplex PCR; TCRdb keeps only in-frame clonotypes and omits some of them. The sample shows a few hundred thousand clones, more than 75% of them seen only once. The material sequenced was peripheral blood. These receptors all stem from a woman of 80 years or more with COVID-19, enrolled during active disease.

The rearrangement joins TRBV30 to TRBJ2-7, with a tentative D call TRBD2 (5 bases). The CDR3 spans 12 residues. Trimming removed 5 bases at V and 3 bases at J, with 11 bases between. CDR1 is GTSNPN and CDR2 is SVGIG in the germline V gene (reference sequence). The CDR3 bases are TGTGCCTGGGACGGGGAGAACTACGAGCAGTACTTC. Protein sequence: CAWDGENYEQYF.

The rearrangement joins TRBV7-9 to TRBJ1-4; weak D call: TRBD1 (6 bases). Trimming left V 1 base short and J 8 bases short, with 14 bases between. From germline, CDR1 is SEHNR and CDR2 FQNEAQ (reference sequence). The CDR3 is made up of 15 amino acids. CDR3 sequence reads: CASSLDREIIEKLFF. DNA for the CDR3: TGTGCCAGCAGCTTAGACAGGGAAATTATCGAAAAACTGTTTTTT.

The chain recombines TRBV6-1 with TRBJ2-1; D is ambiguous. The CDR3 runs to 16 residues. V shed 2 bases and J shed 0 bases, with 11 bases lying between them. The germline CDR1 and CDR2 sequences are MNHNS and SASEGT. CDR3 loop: CASSEIAVSSYNEQFF. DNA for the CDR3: TGTGCCAGCAGTGAAATCGCGGTGAGCTCCTACAATGAGCAGTTCTTC.

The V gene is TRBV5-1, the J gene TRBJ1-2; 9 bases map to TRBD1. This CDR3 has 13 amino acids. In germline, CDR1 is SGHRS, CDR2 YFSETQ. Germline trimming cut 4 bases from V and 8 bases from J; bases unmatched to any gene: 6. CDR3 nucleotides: TGCGCCAGCAGCCCGGGACAGGGAATAGGCTACACCTTC. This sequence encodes CASSPGQGIGYTF.

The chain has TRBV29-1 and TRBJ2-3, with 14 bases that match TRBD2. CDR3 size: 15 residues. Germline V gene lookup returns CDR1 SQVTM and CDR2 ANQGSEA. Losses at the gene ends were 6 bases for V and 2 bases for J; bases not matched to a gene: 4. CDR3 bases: TGCAGCGTGGCGGGACTAGCGGGAGCCACAGATACGCAGTATTTT. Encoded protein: CSVAGLAGATDTQYF.

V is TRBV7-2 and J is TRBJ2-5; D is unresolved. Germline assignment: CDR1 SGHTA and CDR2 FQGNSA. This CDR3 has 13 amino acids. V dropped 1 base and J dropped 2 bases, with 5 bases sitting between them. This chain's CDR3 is CASSLERQETQYF. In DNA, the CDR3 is TGTGCCAGCAGCTTAGAACGGCAAGAGACCCAGTACTTC.

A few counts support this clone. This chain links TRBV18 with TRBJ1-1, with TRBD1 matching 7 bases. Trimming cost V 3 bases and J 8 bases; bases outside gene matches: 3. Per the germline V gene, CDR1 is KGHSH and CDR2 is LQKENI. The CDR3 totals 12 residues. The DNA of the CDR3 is TGTGCCAGCTCACCGAGACAGGGAGAAGCTTTCTTT. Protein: CASSPRQGEAFF.

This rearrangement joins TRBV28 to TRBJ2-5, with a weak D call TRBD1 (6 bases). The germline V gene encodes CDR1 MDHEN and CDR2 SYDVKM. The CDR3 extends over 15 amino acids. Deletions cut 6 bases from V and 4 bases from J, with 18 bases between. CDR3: CASRSGDMELETQYF. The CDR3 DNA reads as TGTGCCAGCAGGTCAGGGGACATGGAGTTAGAGACCCAGTACTTC.

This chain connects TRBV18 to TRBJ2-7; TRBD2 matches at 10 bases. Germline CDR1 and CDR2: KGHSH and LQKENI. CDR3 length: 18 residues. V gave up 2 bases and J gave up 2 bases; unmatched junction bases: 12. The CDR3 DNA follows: TGTGCCAGCTCACCAACTAGCGGGAATTCCCGAAGGGCCTACGAGCAGTACTTC. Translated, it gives CASSPTSGNSRRAYEQYF. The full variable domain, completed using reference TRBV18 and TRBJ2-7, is NAGVMQNPRHLVRRRGQEARLRCSPMKGHSHVYWYRQLPEEGLKFMVYLQKENIIDESGMPKERFSAEFPKEGPSILRIQQVVRGDSAAYFCASSPTSGNSRRAYEQYFGPGTRLTVT.

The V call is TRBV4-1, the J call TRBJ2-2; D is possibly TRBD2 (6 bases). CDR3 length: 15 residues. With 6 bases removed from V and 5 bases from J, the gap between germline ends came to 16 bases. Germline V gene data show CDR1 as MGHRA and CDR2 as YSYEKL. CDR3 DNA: TGCGCCAGCAGTCGCGGGGCCCCAGAGACCGGGGAGCTGTTTTTT. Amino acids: CASSRGAPETGELFF.

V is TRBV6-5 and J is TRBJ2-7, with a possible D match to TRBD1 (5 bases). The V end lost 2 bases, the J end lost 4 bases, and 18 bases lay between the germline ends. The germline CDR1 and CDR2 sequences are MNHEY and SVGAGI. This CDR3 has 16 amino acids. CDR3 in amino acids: CASSYTTQGLGYEQYF. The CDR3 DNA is TGTGCCAGCAGTTACACTACTCAGGGTCTGGGTTACGAGCAGTACTTC.

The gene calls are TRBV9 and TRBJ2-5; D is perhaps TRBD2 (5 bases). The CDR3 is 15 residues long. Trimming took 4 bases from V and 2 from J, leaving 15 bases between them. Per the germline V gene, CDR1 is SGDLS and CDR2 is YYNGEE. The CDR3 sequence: CASSRLGSGQETQYF. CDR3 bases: TGTGCCAGCAGCAGGTTGGGCAGCGGACAAGAGACCCAGTACTTC.

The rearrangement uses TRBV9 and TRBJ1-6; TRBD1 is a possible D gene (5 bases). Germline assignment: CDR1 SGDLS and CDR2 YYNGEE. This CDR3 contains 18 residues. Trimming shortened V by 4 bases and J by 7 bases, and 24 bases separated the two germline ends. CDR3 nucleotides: TGTGCCAGCAGCCAAGGGGTAGGATCGGAGTTAATCAATTCACCCCTCCACTTT. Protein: CASSQGVGSELINSPLHF.

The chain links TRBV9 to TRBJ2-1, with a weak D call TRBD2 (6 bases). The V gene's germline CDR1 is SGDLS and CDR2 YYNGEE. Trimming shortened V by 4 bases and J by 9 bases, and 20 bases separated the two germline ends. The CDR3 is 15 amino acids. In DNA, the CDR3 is TGTGCCAGCAGCCTAGAGGGGACTTACCCCAGTGAGCAGTTCTTC. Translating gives CASSLEGTYPSEQFF.

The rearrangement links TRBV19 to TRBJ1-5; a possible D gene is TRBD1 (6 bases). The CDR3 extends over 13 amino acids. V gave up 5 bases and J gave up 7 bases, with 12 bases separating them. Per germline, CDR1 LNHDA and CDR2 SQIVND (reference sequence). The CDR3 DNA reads TGTGCCAGTAGTCTACAGGGAGCCCAGCCCCAGCATTTT. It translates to CASSLQGAQPQHF. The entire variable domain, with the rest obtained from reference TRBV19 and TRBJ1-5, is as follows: DGGITQSPKYLFRKEGQNVTLSCEQNLNHDAMYWYRQDPGQGLRLIYYSQIVNDFQKGDIAEGYSVSREKKESFPLTVTSAQKNPTAFYLCASSLQGAQPQHFGDGTRLSIL.

This CDR3 is CASSKGGRQLNQPQHF. Here the CDR3 DNA reads TGTGCCAGTAGTAAAGGAGGGAGACAGTTAAATCAGCCCCAGCATTTT. This chain links TRBV19 with TRBJ1-5; possible D gene TRBD1, 5 bases. The CDR3 runs to 16 residues. CDR1 LNHDA and CDR2 SQIVND come from the germline V gene (reference sequence). Trimming pared 4 bases from V and 4 bases from J, leaving 17 bases between.

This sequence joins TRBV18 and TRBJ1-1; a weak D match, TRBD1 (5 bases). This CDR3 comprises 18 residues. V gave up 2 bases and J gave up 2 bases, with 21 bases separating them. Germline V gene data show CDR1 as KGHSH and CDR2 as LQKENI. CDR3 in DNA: TGTGCCAGCTCACCAGAACAGGTCTCGTGGGGATTTAACACTGAAGCTTTCTTT. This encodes CASSPEQVSWGFNTEAFF.

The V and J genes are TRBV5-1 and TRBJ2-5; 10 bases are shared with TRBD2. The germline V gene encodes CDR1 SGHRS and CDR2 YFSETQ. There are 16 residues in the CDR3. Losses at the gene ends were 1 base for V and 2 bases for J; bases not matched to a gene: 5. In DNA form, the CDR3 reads TGCGCCAGCAGCTTGACTAGCGGGGTGGTTCAAGAGACCCAGTACTTC. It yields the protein CASSLTSGVVQETQYF.

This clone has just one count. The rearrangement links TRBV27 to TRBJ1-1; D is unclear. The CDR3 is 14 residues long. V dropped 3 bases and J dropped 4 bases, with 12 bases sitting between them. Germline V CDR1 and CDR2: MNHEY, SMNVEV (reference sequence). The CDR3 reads CASSFTALFTEAFF. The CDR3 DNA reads TGTGCCAGCAGTTTTACAGCATTATTCACTGAAGCTTTCTTT.

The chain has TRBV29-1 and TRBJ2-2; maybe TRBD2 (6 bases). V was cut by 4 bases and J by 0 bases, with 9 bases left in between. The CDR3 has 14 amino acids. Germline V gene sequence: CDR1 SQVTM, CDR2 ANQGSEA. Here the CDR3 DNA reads TGCAGCGTTGCGGGAGTCGCGAACACCGGGGAGCTGTTTTTT. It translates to CSVAGVANTGELFF.

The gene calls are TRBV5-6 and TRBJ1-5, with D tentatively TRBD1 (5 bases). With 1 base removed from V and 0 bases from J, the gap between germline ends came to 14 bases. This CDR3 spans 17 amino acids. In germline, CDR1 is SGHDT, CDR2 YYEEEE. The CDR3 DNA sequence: TGTGCCAGCAGCTTGTTGGTGGGGCTTTATAGCAATCAGCCCCAGCATTTT. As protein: CASSLLVGLYSNQPQHF. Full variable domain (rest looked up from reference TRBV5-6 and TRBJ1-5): DAGVTQSPTHLIKTRGQQVTLRCSPKSGHDTVSWYQQALGQGPQFIFQYYEEEERQRGNFPDRFSGHQFPNYSSELNVNALLLGDSALYLCASSLLVGLYSNQPQHFGDGTRLSIL.

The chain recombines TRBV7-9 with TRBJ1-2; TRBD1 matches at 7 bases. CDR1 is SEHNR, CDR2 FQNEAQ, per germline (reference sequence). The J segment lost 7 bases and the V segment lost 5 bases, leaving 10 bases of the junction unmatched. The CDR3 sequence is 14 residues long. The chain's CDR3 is CASSAVDRVRGYTF. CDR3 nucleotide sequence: TGTGCCAGCAGCGCTGTTGACAGGGTGCGTGGCTACACCTTC.

The DNA of the CDR3 is TGCAGCGTTCTCTCCAGCTCCTACAATGAGCAGTTCTTC. Translating it yields CSVLSSSYNEQFF. This chain joins TRBV29-1 and TRBJ2-1; no definite D call. This CDR3 contains 13 residues. The germline V gene encodes CDR1 SQVTM and CDR2 ANQGSEA. V shed 5 bases and J shed 0 bases, with 8 bases lying between them.

For the CDR3, the DNA is TGTGCCAGCAGCTCCTACCGGGCTAGCGGGAGACGAGATACGCAGTATTTT. This sequence encodes CASSSYRASGRRDTQYF. The chain combines TRBV5-6 with TRBJ2-3; TRBD2 matches at 10 bases. Germline V CDR1 and CDR2: SGHDT, YYEEEE. Trimming removed 3 bases from V and 5 bases from J; junction bases left unmatched: 12. The CDR3 totals 17 residues. Complete variable domain (other parts from reference TRBV5-6 and TRBJ2-3): DAGVTQSPTHLIKTRGQQVTLRCSPKSGHDTVSWYQQALGQGPQFIFQYYEEEERQRGNFPDRFSGHQFPNYSSELNVNALLLGDSALYLCASSSYRASGRRDTQYFGPGTRLTVL.

CDR3: CSASSGLEESPLHF. As DNA, the CDR3 is TGCAGTGCTAGTTCCGGGTTGGAAGAGTCACCCCTCCACTTT. The chain employs TRBV20-1 and TRBJ1-6, with D hard to call. This CDR3 comprises 14 residues. The germline V gene has CDR1 DFQATT and CDR2 SNEGSKA (reference sequence). The ends were cut back, 3 bases at V and 10 bases at J, with 16 bases in the middle.

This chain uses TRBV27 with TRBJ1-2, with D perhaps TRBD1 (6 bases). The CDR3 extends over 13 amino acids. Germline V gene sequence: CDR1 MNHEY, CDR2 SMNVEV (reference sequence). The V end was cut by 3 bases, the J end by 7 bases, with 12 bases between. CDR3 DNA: TGTGCCAGCAGTTTCCGTACAGGGTTTGGCTACACCTTC. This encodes CASSFRTGFGYTF.

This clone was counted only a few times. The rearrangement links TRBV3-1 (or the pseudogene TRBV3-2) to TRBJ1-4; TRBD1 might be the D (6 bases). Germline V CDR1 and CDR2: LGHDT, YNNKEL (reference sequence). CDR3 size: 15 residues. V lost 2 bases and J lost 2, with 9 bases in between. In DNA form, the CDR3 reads TGTGCCAGCAGCCAACGGGGGGCTACTAATGAAAAACTGTTTTTT. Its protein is CASSQRGATNEKLFF.

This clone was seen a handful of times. Written as DNA, the CDR3 is TGTGCCAGCAGAACTGGACAGGGCTACGTCCTGACTTTC. Protein sequence: CASRTGQGYVLTF. The rearrangement uses TRBV28 and TRBJ2-6; 8 nucleotides line up with TRBD1. Germline lookup yields CDR1 MDHEN and CDR2 SYDVKM. The CDR3 runs 13 residues. After removal of 6 bases from V and 11 bases from J, the junction contained 6 bases not matched to a gene.

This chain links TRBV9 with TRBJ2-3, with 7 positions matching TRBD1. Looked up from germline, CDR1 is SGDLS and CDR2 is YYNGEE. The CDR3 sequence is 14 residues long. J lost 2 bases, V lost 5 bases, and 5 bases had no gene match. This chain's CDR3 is CASRRQGTTDTQYF. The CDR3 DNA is TGTGCCAGCAGACGACAGGGAACCACAGATACGCAGTATTTT.

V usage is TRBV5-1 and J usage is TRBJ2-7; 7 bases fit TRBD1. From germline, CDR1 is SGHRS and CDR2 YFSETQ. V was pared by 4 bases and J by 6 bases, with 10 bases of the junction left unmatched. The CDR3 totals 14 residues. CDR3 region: CASSTMTGQSEQYF. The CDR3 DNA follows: TGCGCCAGCAGCACTATGACAGGGCAAAGCGAGCAGTACTTC.

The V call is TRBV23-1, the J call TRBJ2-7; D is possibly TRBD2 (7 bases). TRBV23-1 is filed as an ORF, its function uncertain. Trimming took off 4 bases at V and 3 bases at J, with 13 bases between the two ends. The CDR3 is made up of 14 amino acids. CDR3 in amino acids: CASSPNGGLYEQYF. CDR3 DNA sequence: TGCGCCAGCAGTCCGAACGGGGGGCTCTACGAGCAGTACTTC.

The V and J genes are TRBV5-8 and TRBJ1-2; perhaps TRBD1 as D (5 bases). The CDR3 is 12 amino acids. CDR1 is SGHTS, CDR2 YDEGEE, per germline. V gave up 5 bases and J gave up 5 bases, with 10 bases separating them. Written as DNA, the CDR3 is TGTGCCAGCAGTCGGGGGAGATATGGCTACACCTTC. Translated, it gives CASSRGRYGYTF. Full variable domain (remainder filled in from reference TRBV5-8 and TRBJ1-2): EAGVTQSPTHLIKTRGQQATLRCSPISGHTSVYWYQQALGLGLQFLLWYDEGEERNRGNFPPRFSGRQFPNYSSELNVNALELEDSALYLCASSRGRYGYTFGSGTRLTVV.